This record covers a single T cell receptor beta chain. Methods used by the authors: Nucleated cell counts were estimated from reference gene primer amplification. TCRdb's copy holds only in-frame clones and misses some; the assay was immunoSEQ multiplex PCR. D and trimming come from the DNA, and the V and J calls and clone size come from that table. This table has a few hundred thousand clones, approximately 87% appearing once. The data were taken from a study of blood T cell repertoires in COVID-19. Study-level information: Donors in the United States, Italy and Spain gave samples during acute or convalescent COVID-19. PBMCs, B-cell-depleted T cells, or T cells were the source of the cDNA or gDNA that made up the material.

Trimming cost V 0 bases and J 1 base; bases outside gene matches: 13. This CDR3 has 19 residues. The V gene's germline CDR1 is SGHRS and CDR2 YFSETQ. Seattle patients were enrolled during active infection and followed longitudinally. The receptor comes from a woman aged 25 to 39 with COVID-19, enrolled during active disease. The sample was peripheral blood. The V call is TRBV5-1, the J call TRBJ2-1; 7 bases fit TRBD1. The CDR3 reads CASSLAGRGSASSYNEQFF. The CDR3, as DNA: TGCGCCAGCAGCTTGGCCGGCAGGGGGTCCGCGAGTTCCTACAATGAGCAGTTCTTC.